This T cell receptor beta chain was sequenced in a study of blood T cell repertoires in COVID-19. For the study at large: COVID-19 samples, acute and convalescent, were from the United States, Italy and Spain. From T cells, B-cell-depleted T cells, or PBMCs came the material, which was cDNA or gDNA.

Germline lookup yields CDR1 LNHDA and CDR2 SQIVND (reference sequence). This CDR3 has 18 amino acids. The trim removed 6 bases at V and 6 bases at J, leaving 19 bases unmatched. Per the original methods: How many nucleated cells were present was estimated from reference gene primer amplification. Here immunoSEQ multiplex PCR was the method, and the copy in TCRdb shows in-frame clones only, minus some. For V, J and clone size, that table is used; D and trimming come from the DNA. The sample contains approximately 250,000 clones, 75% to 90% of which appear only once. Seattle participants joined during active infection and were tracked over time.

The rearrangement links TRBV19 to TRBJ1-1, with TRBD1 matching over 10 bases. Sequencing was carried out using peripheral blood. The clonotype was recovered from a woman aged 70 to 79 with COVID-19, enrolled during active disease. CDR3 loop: CASSPFSPGQGKRAEAFF. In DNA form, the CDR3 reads TGTGCCAGTAGCCCTTTCAGCCCGGGACAGGGGAAAAGGGCTGAAGCTTTCTTT.